One and the same sample provided the 7 T cell receptor beta chains below, sequenced in a study of post-analysis software for immune sequencing data. Study-level results: About five TRBV segments, including TRBV5-6, TRBV5-1 and TRBV20-1, were more frequent in patients than controls.

TCR beta libraries were prepared from cDNA with unique molecular identifiers. In TCRdb, the PCR reads were re-called with MiXCR into one record per CDR3 protein. The sample lists about 770,000 distinct CDR3 sequences, around 42% seen once, with roughly 4.9% in the top ten. These receptors lack a known antigen. What was sequenced was blood. These receptors were obtained from a girl aged 10 to 17 with multiple sclerosis.

This clonotype has more than one count but fewer than ten. The rearrangement joins TRBV7-9 to TRBJ2-1; 9 bases agree with TRBD1. Germline V CDR1 and CDR2: SEHNR, FQNEAQ (reference sequence). V lost 3 bases and J lost 11; bases outside the gene matches: 2. This CDR3 has 12 residues. The CDR3 coding sequence is TGTGCCAGCAGCTTGGGACAGGGTCAGCAGTTCTTC. It translates to CASSLGQGQQFF.

The chain links TRBV9 to TRBJ2-3; TRBD2 matches at 9 bases. Germline V CDR1 and CDR2: SGDLS, YYNGEE. V lost 3 bases to trimming and J lost 7 bases; unmatched junction nucleotides: 9. This CDR3 contains 15 residues. CDR3 loop: CASSGAGGGTYTQYF. As DNA, the CDR3 is TGTGCCAGCAGCGGCGCGGGAGGGGGTACATATACGCAGTATTTT.

This clonotype was recorded many times. It may be a read error: a sequence one base away is much more abundant. V and J are TRBV29-1 and TRBJ2-5; maybe TRBD1 (6 bases). V was shortened by 2 bases and J by 11 bases, with 12 bases between the two germline ends. CDR3 size: 11 residues. Looked up from germline, CDR1 is SQVTM and CDR2 is ANQGSEA. CDR3 in DNA: TGCAGCGTTGAAACAGGGTCGGTGCAGTACTTC. Protein sequence: CSVETGSVQYF.

The gene calls are TRBV29-1 and TRBJ2-5; no clear D. Germline loops: CDR1 SQVTM, CDR2 ANQGSEA. There are 13 residues in the CDR3. V lost 6 bases, J lost 0 bases, and 11 bases lay in between. The CDR3 reads CSVAGRNQETQYF. The CDR3, as DNA: TGCAGCGTCGCCGGACGGAACCAAGAGACCCAGTACTTC.

This clonotype has only a few counts. This chain links TRBV20-1 with TRBJ2-4; 9 bases agree with TRBD2. The J segment lost 2 bases and the V segment lost 1 base, leaving 12 bases of the junction unmatched. Germline V gene lookup returns CDR1 DFQATT and CDR2 SNEGSKA (reference sequence). The CDR3 is 18 residues long. The CDR3 here is CSARGLEEPSGTKNIQYF. The CDR3 region has the DNA TGCAGTGCTAGAGGCTTAGAGGAGCCTAGCGGGACCAAAAACATTCAGTACTTC.

The table lists this clonotype with a few counts. The gene calls are TRBV12-3 or TRBV12-4 and TRBJ1-6; a weak D match, TRBD1 (5 bases). The V gene lost 5 bases and the J gene lost 8 bases, with 13 bases spanning the gap. CDR3 length: 14 amino acids. The CDR3 is CASSPFLGDSPLHF. DNA of the CDR3: TGTGCCAGCAGTCCATTCCTGGGGGATTCACCCCTCCACTTT.

The V call is TRBV3-1, the J call TRBJ2-7, with D maybe TRBD2 (5 bases). In germline, CDR1 is LGHDT, CDR2 YNNKEL (reference sequence). V shed 0 bases and J shed 5 bases, with 11 bases lying between them. The CDR3 runs to 14 residues. In DNA, the CDR3 is TGTGCCAGCAGCCAAGATCTTGTCGGGAACGAGCAGTACTTC. It encodes CASSQDLVGNEQYF.